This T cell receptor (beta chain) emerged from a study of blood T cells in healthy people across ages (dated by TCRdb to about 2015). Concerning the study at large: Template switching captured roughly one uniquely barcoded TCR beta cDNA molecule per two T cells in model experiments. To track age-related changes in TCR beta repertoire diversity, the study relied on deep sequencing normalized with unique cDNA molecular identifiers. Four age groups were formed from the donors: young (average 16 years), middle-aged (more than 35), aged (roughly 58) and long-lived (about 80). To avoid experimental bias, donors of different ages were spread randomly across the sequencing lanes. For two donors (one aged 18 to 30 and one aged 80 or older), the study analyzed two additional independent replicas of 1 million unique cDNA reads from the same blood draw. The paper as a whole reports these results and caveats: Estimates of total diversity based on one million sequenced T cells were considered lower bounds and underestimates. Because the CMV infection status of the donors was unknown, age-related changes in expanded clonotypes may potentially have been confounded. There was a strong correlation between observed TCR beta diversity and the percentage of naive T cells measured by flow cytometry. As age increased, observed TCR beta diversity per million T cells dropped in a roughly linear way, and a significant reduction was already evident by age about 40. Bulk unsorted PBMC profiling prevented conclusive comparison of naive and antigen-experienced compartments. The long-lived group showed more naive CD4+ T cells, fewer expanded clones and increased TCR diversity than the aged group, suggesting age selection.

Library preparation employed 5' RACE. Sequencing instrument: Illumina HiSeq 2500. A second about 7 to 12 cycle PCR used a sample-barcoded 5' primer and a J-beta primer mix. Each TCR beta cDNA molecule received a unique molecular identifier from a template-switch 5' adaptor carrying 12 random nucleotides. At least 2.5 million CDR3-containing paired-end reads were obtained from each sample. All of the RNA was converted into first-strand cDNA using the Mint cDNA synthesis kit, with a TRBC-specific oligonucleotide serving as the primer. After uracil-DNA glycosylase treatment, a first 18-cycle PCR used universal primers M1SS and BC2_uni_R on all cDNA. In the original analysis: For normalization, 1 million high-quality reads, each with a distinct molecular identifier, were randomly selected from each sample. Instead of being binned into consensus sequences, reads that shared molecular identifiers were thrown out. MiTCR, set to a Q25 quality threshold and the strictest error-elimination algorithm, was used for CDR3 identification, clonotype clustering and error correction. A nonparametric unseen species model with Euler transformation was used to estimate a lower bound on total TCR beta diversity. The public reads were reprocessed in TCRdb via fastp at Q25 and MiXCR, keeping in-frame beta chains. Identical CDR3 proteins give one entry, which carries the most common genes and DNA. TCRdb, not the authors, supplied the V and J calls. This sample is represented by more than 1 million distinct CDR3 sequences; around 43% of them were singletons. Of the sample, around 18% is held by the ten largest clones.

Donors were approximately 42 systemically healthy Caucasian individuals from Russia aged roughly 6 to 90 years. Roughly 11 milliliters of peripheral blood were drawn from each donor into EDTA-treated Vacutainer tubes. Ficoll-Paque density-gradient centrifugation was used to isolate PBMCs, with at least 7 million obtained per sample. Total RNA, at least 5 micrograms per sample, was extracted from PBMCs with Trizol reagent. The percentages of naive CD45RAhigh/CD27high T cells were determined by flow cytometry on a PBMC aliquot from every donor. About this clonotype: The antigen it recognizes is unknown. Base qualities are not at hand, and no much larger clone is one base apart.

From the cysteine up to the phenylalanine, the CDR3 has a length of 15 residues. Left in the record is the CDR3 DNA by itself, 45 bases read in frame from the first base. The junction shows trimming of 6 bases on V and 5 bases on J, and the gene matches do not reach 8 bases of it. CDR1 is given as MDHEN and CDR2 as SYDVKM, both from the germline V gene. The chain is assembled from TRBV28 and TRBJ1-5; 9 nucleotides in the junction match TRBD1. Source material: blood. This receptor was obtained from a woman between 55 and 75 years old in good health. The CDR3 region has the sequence CASRLGTGPYQPQHF. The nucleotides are TGTGCCAGCAGGTTAGGGACAGGGCCCTATCAGCCCCAGCATTTT. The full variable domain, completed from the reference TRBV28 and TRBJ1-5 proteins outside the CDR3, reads DVKVTQSSRYLVKRTGEKVFLECVQDMDHENMFWYRQDPGLGLRLIYFSYDVKMKEKGDIPEGYSVSREKKERFSLILESASTNQTSMYLCASRLGTGPYQPQHFGDGTRLSIL.